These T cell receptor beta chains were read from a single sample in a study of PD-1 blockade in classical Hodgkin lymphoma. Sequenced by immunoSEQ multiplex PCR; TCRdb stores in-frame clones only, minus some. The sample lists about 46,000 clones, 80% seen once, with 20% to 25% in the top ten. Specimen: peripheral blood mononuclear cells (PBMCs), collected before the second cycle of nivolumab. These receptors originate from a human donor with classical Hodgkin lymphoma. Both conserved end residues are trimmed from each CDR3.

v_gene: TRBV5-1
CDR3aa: ASSLDRVGTEAF

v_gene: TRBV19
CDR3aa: ASRGLTSPADTQY

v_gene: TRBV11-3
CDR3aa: ASGDWMGGRMEQF

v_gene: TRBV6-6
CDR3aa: ASSSYVQGDEKLF

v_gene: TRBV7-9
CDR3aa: ASSPREDYNSPLH

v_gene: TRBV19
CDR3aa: ASSQGFAQPQH

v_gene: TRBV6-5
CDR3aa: ASSSGQYTEAF

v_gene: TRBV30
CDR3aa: AWSRASNSNQPQH

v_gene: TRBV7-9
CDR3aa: ASRITEAF

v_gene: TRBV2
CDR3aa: ASSEALARSETQY

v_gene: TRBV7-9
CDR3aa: ASSLGLAGAGEQF

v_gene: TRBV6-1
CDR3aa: ASRPGGGSEKLF

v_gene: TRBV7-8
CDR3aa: ASSSRTGGRGANVLT

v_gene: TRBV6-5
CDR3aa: ASSRNTEAF

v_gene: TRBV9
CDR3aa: ASSVAGSGGPGRTGELF

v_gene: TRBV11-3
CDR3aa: ASSFEGADEQF

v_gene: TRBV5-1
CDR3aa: ASSRVGVGETQY

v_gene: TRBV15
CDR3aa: ATSTNPLRATTGELF

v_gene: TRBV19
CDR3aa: ASSPGGTNEKLF

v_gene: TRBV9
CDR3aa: ASSVGTGQGLSYEQY

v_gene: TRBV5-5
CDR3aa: ASSLSQGNTEAF

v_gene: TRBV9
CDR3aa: ASSSRPPSEQF

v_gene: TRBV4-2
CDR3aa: ASSQGGGNEQF

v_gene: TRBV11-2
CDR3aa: ASSKLAVSSGEQY

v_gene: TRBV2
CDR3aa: ASSETNGGYT

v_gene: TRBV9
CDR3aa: ASSDPTGEVTGANVLT

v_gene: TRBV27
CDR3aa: ASSSRQSSTDTQY

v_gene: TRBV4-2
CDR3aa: ASSQDLWKWNSNQPQH

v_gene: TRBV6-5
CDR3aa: ASSYSTGGAETQY

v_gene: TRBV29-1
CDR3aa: SVRDSYEQY

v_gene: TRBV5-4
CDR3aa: ASSLAVATNVLT

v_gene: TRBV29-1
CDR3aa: GQRDLTGELF

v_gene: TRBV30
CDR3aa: AWGGRYNSPLH

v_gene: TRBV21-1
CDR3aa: ASSKAEGPDTQY

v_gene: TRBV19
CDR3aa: AGNQPQH

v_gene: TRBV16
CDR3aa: ASSRFPSSYNEQF

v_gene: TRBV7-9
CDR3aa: ASSPNEQF

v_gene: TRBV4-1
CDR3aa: ASSQVFLDRVNYGYT

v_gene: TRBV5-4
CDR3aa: ASSPPGVLGSEQY

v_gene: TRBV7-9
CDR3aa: ASSLGGASNEKLF

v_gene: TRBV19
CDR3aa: ASSAPPPGQAGTGELF

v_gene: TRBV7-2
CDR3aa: ASSLGTFYGYT

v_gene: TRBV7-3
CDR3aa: ASSLRVSGGWSEQF

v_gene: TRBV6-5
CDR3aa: ASSPRGVNNSPLH

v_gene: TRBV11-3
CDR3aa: ASSLGDTQY

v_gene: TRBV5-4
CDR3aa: ASSPDLITDTQY

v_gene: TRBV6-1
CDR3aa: ASGVAGMWD

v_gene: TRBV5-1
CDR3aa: ASTGLAEYTDTQY

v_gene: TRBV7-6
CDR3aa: ASSPPGRDTQY